The 26 T cell receptor beta chains given below trace back to one sample, sequenced in a study of T cells in pancreatic ductal adenocarcinoma. The repertoire was sequenced with immunoSEQ multiplex PCR; TCRdb's copy has only in-frame clones and lacks some. The sample includes around 31,000 clones, approximately 94% of them seen just once. The selected patients with pancreatic ductal adenocarcinoma had surgery but no neoadjuvant therapy. Sequencing was done on a sample of PBMCs. All receptors derive from a human donor with pancreatic ductal adenocarcinoma.

In nucleotides, the CDR3 is TGTGCCAGCAGCGTAGCCCTGACAGGACTAAGCTCTGGGGCCAACGTCCTGACTTTC. This encodes CASSVALTGLSSGANVLTF. The chain employs TRBV9 and TRBJ2-6; D could derive from TRBD1 or TRBD2 (6 bases each). Trimming pared 0 bases from V and 0 bases from J, leaving 16 bases between. CDR1 is SGDLS and CDR2 is YYNGEE in the germline V gene. The CDR3 runs to 19 residues.

The CDR3 loop reads CASSQTGGFAYEQYF. CDR3 coding DNA: TGCGCCAGCAGCCAGACAGGGGGCTTCGCCTACGAGCAGTACTTC. The chain links TRBV5-1 to TRBJ2-7; 10 positions match TRBD1. The CDR3 has 15 amino acids. Trimming at V came to 4 bases and at J to 2 bases, leaving 6 bases not matched to a gene. The germline CDR1 and CDR2 sequences are SGHRS and YFSETQ. Full variable domain (rest looked up from reference TRBV5-1 and TRBJ2-7): KAGVTQTPRYLIKTRGQQVTLSCSPISGHRSVSWYQQTPGQGLQFLFEYFSETQRNKGNFPGRFSGRQFSNSRSEMNVSTLELGDSALYLCASSQTGGFAYEQYFGPGTRLTVT.

This clone was recorded only once. This chain uses TRBV5-8 with TRBJ2-7, with TRBD2 matching over 7 bases. This CDR3 comprises 15 residues. J lost 3 bases, V lost 3 bases, and 9 bases had no gene match. Germline CDR1 and CDR2: SGHTS and YDEGEE. The CDR3 reads CASSSSGLRYYEQYF. The CDR3 DNA follows: TGTGCCAGCAGCTCCTCGGGACTACGCTACTACGAGCAGTACTTC.

The V call is TRBV5-6, the J call TRBJ2-1; the D gene is possibly TRBD2 (5 bases). V lost 1 base to trimming and J lost 7 bases, with 15 bases between them. CDR3 size: 15 residues. CDR1 SGHDT and CDR2 YYEEEE come from the germline V gene. This chain's CDR3 is CASSLILAPGNEQFF. The CDR3 bases are TGTGCCAGCAGCTTGATCCTAGCCCCTGGGAATGAGCAGTTCTTC. The full variable domain, rest sourced from reference TRBV5-6 and TRBJ2-1, is DAGVTQSPTHLIKTRGQQVTLRCSPKSGHDTVSWYQQALGQGPQFIFQYYEEEERQRGNFPDRFSGHQFPNYSSELNVNALLLGDSALYLCASSLILAPGNEQFFGPGTRLTVL.

The chain couples TRBV7-9 to TRBJ1-6; D not certain. Germline assignment: CDR1 SEHNR and CDR2 FQNEAQ (reference sequence). This CDR3 spans 12 amino acids. Deletions cut 1 base from V and 10 bases from J, with 5 bases between. The CDR3 coding sequence is TGTGCCAGCAGCTTAGTGGACTCACCCCTCCACTTT. This translates into CASSLVDSPLHF.

This chain connects TRBV27 to TRBJ1-1; tentative D call: TRBD1 (6 bases). From germline, CDR1 is MNHEY and CDR2 SMNVEV (reference sequence). The CDR3 extends over 14 amino acids. V was clipped by 8 bases and J by 1 base, with 14 bases between them. This chain's CDR3 is CASSPTGRNTEAFF. DNA of the CDR3: TGTGCCAGCTCCCCTACAGGGAGGAACACTGAAGCTTTCTTT.

For the CDR3, the DNA is TGTGCCAGCAGCAAAGTCCACGTCCCCAGAGGCACAGATACGCAGTATTTT. As protein: CASSKVHVPRGTDTQYF. The J gene is TRBJ2-3, the V gene TRBV21-1. TRBV21-1 is reported as a pseudogene. The CDR3 spans 17 residues.

This sequence joins TRBV18 and TRBJ2-1, with 7 bases that match TRBD1. CDR1 KGHSH and CDR2 LQKENI come from the germline V gene. The trim removed 3 bases at V and 4 bases at J, leaving 3 bases unmatched. The CDR3 runs to 14 residues. The CDR3 loop is CASSPRQGYNEQFF. Here the CDR3 DNA reads TGTGCCAGCTCACCCCGACAGGGTTACAATGAGCAGTTCTTC.

This chain connects TRBV29-1 to TRBJ2-1; 14 nucleotides line up with TRBD2. This CDR3 is 15 amino acids long. V lost 3 bases to trimming and J lost 7 bases; unmatched junction nucleotides: 5. Looked up from germline, CDR1 is SQVTM and CDR2 is ANQGSEA. CDR3 DNA: TGCAGCGTTGAGGGGACTAGCGGGAGATCTAATGAGCAGTTCTTC. Translating it yields CSVEGTSGRSNEQFF.

The rearrangement uses TRBV5-8 and TRBJ1-1, with D hard to call. Germline CDR1 reads SGHTS; CDR2 reads YDEGEE. Trimming took 4 bases from V and 12 from J, leaving 10 bases between them. The CDR3 runs 10 residues. The CDR3 DNA reads as TGTGCCAGCAGCGCGGGAAAAACTTTCTTT. Translation gives CASSAGKTFF.

The rearrangement links TRBV19 to TRBJ2-1; perhaps TRBD1 as D (6 bases). The CDR3 totals 14 residues. Trimming shortened V by 1 base and J by 3 bases, and 7 bases separated the two germline ends. The V gene's germline CDR1 is LNHDA and CDR2 SQIVND (reference sequence). In DNA form, the CDR3 reads TGTGCCAGTAGTATAGGGACAGACTACAATGAGCAGTTCTTC. This translates into CASSIGTDYNEQFF.

V and J are TRBV2 and TRBJ2-7, with D unclear. V lost 8 bases, J lost 1 base, and 15 bases lay in between. The CDR3 length is 14 residues. The germline CDR1 and CDR2 sequences are SNHLY and FYNNEI. The CDR3: CASHPTQRSYEQYF. The CDR3 DNA reads TGTGCCAGCCATCCTACCCAAAGGTCCTACGAGCAGTACTTC.

The gene calls are TRBV7-2 and TRBJ1-1; D is possibly TRBD1 (5 bases). Germline-derived CDR1 and CDR2 are SGHTA and FQGNSA. There are 12 residues in the CDR3. V lost 5 bases and J 11 bases, leaving 15 bases between the germline ends. CDR3 sequence: CASSLGATAAFF. In DNA, the CDR3 is TGTGCCAGCAGCCTCGGGGCCACTGCGGCTTTCTTT.

CDR3 loop: CASSHSNRGPTDTQYF. CDR3 bases: TGTGCCAGCAGTCACTCCAATAGGGGCCCCACAGATACGCAGTATTTT. The chain links TRBV14 to TRBJ2-3, with a weak D call TRBD1 (5 bases). Deletions cut 6 bases from V and 2 bases from J, with 18 bases between. Per germline, CDR1 SGHDN and CDR2 FVKESK. This CDR3 is built from 16 residues.

This clone is classed as medium-sized. The rearrangement joins TRBV29-1 to TRBJ2-2; perhaps TRBD1 as D (6 bases). V was clipped by 6 bases and J by 5 bases, with 10 bases between them. The CDR3 spans 12 residues. Germline V gene data show CDR1 as SQVTM and CDR2 as ANQGSEA. The CDR3 protein is CSVAGQTGELFF. CDR3 DNA sequence: TGCAGCGTCGCTGGACAGACCGGGGAGCTGTTTTTT.

The J gene is TRBJ1-1, the V gene TRBV9; 7 bases are shared with TRBD1. The CDR3 totals 14 residues. Trimming took 4 bases from V and 3 from J; bases not matched to a gene: 6. The V gene's germline CDR1 is SGDLS and CDR2 YYNGEE. The CDR3 region is CASSPSRGDTEAFF. The CDR3 DNA is TGTGCCAGCAGCCCGAGCAGGGGGGACACTGAAGCTTTCTTT.

V and J are TRBV10-3 and TRBJ2-1; 10 positions match TRBD2. The CDR3 has 15 residues. In germline, CDR1 is ENHRY, CDR2 SYGVKD. Trimming cost V 6 bases and J 9 bases; bases outside gene matches: 11. CDR3 DNA sequence: TGTGCCATCAGGGAAGCGGGAGGGCCGAGGGGTGAGCAGTTCTTC. It specifies CAIREAGGPRGEQFF.

The V gene is TRBV7-2, the J gene TRBJ2-1; D is uncertain. CDR3 size: 13 residues. V dropped 1 base and J dropped 7 bases, with 8 bases sitting between them. The V gene's germline CDR1 is SGHTA and CDR2 FQGNSA. CDR3 sequence (DNA): TGTGCCAGCAGCTTAGGGTGGGATAATGAGCAGTTCTTC. Translated, it gives CASSLGWDNEQFF.

The J gene is TRBJ1-2, the V gene TRBV6-5, with a possible D match to TRBD1 (6 bases). The CDR3 extends over 13 amino acids. V was cut by 5 bases and J by 14 bases, with 21 bases left in between. CDR1 and CDR2 from the germline V gene are MNHEY and SVGAGI. This chain's CDR3 is CASSDLTQGPWTF. The DNA for the CDR3 is TGTGCCAGCAGTGATCTCACACAGGGACCCTGGACCTTC.

The gene calls are TRBV18 and TRBJ2-7; possibly TRBD1 for D (6 bases). Germline V CDR1 and CDR2: KGHSH, LQKENI. This CDR3 has 14 residues. Deletions cut 1 base from V and 3 bases from J, with 10 bases between. The CDR3 DNA is TGTGCCAGCTCACCACTACAACAGGGCTACGAGCAGTACTTC. This sequence encodes CASSPLQQGYEQYF.

On this clone itself: Other DNA sequences of this sample code for an identical CDR3. The chain is built from TRBV19 and TRBJ2-3; 12 bases map to TRBD2. The CDR3 sequence is 14 residues long. Germline-derived CDR1 and CDR2 are LNHDA and SQIVND (reference sequence). The trim removed 11 bases at V and 2 bases at J, leaving 5 bases unmatched. CDR3 region: CASRLAGVTDTQYF. The CDR3 DNA reads as TGTGCCTCTCGACTAGCGGGAGTCACAGATACGCAGTATTTT.

V usage is TRBV11-2 and J usage is TRBJ2-1; 10 bases agree with TRBD2. The CDR3 is 17 amino acids. J lost 0 bases, V lost 4 bases, and 6 bases had no gene match. The germline V gene encodes CDR1 SGHAT and CDR2 FQNNGV. The chain's CDR3 is CASSSISGRRSYNEQFF. The CDR3 region has the DNA TGTGCCAGCAGCTCTATTAGCGGGAGGCGCTCCTACAATGAGCAGTTCTTC.

A few counts support this clone. The chain recombines TRBV29-1 with TRBJ2-1; D unclear. The CDR3 length is 12 residues. Trimming shortened V by 6 bases and J by 8 bases, and 14 bases separated the two germline ends. Germline-derived CDR1 and CDR2 are SQVTM and ANQGSEA. In DNA, the CDR3 is TGCAGCGTATTGACCTCGGAACATGAGCAGTTCTTC. This encodes CSVLTSEHEQFF.

This sequence joins TRBV2 and TRBJ2-5, with 9 nucleotides matching TRBD2. CDR3 length: 14 residues. CDR1 SNHLY and CDR2 FYNNEI come from the germline V gene. V trimming: 7 bases; J trimming: 5 bases; junction bases outside the gene matches: 8. Here the CDR3 reads CASNIAGAGETQYF. CDR3 nucleotides: TGTGCCAGCAATATAGCGGGAGCCGGGGAGACCCAGTACTTC.

The rearrangement uses TRBV5-1 and TRBJ2-7; 10 nucleotides match TRBD2. This CDR3 is built from 14 residues. Per germline, CDR1 SGHRS and CDR2 YFSETQ. The trim removed 4 bases at V and 4 bases at J, leaving 5 bases unmatched. The DNA for the CDR3 is TGCGCCAGCAGCGCAAGCGGGAGGGCTTACGAGCAGTACTTC. Amino acids: CASSASGRAYEQYF.

The genes are TRBV30 and TRBJ2-3, with no clear D. The CDR3 sequence is 14 residues long. CDR1 and CDR2 from the germline V gene are GTSNPN and SVGIG (reference sequence). V shed 1 base and J shed 4 bases, with 12 bases lying between them. The CDR3 protein is CAWSASKAADTQYF. The CDR3 region has the DNA TGTGCCTGGAGTGCCTCAAAGGCGGCAGATACGCAGTATTTT.